This entry is about one T cell receptor beta chain. Its target is not known. The data derive from a study of beta chain features in type 1 diabetes. Findings and limits, study-wide: VDJ junctions sequenced from type 1 diabetes patients showed fewer insertions and more deletions.

Expressed TCRB transcripts were sequenced because the isolated RNA had all been reverse transcribed beforehand. Data came from immunoSEQ multiplex PCR; TCRdb stores just in-frame clones and leaves some out. The table includes over 350,000 clones, about 15% detected once. The specimen sequenced was naive CD4+ T cells from blood. This receptor was obtained from a woman aged 18-29 years in good health.

CDR3 nucleotides: TGTGCCAGCTCACCCAGACAGGCCGAAGAGACCCAGTACTTC. Translated, it gives CASSPRQAEETQYF. The chain is built from TRBV18 and TRBJ2-5; D is possibly TRBD1 (6 bases). The CDR3 spans 14 residues. CDR1 and CDR2 (germline): KGHSH, LQKENI. V was cut by 3 bases and J by 3 bases, with 11 bases left in between.